This TCR beta chain comes out of a study of response to subunit inactivated influenza vaccine (dated by TCRdb to 2017 to 2018). With regard to the full study: Deep quantitative profiling of the T cell receptor repertoire was used in the study to follow responses to a trivalent subunit inactivated influenza vaccine. The paper as a whole reports these results and caveats: The authors suggested that each seasonal influenza vaccination may recruit only a limited number of new T cells.

The germline V gene (reference sequence) sets CDR1 to DFQATT and CDR2 to SNEGSKA. The CDR3 starts with the cysteine, ends with the phenylalanine, and has 16 residues. The read is trimmed to its CDR3 DNA, 48 bases read in frame from base 1. Trimming takes 0 bases off V and 7 bases off J; junction bases not matched to a gene: 8. Comments on this clonotype: The antigen it recognizes is unknown. The record has no base qualities; no much larger clone is one base away.

The library was prepared using RT-PCR. TCRdb shows the sequencer as Illumina HiSeq 2500. TCRdb trimmed the raw reads at Q25, called clones with MiXCR and kept productive beta chains. Here each entry gathers all rows of one CDR3 protein and keeps the most common genes and DNA. The sample contains 400,000 to 550,000 distinct CDR3 sequences, about 25% of them found a single time. Less than 2.5% of the sample comes from the top ten. The input for sequencing was CD4+ T cells sorted from PBMCs, taken 5 to 6 days after vaccination. In this chain, TRBV20-1 is recombined with TRBJ2-2; 10 central bases correspond to TRBD1. This TCR was recovered from a man in his fifties who received an inactivated influenza vaccine. Donor details come from another sample of the same person, matched by shared clones. The nucleotide sequence reads as follows: TGCAGTGCTAGAGAGCGGGACAGGGGAAATTACGGGGAGCTGTTTTTT. Its translation reads: CSARERDRGNYGELFF.